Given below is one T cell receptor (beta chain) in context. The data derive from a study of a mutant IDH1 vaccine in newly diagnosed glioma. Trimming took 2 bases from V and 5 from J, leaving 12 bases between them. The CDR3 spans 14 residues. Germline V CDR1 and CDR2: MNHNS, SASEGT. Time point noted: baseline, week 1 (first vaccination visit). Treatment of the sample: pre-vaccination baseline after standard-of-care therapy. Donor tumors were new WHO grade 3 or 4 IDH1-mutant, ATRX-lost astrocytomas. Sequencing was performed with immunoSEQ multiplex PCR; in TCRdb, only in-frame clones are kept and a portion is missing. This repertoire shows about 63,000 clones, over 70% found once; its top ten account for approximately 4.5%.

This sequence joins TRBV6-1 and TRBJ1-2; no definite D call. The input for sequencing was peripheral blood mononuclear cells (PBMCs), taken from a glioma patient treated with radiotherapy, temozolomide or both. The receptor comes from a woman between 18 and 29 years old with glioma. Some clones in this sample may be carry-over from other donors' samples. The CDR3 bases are TGTGCCAGCAGTGAAATGGGAGAAGGGTATGGCTACACCTTC. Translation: CASSEMGEGYGYTF.